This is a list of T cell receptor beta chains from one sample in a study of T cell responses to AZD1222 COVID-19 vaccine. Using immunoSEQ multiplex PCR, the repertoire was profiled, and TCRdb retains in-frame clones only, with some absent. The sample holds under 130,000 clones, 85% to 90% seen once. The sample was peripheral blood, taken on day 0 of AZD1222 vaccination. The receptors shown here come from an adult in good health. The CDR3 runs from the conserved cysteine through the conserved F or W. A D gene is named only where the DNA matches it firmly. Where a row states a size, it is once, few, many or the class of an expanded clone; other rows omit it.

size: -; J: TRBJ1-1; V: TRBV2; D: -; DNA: TGTGCCAGCAGGTACACTGAAGCTTTCTTT; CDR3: CASRYTEAFF
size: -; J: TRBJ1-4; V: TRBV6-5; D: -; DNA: TGTGCCAGCAGTCTAGGGGAGGGGGTGGGAGAAAAACTGTTTTTT; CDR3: CASSLGEGVGEKLFF
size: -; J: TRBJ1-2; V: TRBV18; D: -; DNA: TGTGCCAGCTCACCGGACCCACTTCATGGCTACACCTTC; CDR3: CASSPDPLHGYTF
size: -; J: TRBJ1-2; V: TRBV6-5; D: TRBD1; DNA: TGTGCCAGCAGATTCTCCGGGACAGCTAACTATGGCTACACCTTC; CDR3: CASRFSGTANYGYTF
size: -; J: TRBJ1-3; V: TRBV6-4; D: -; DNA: TGTGCCAGCAGTGCCGTGACACTTCTCTCTGGAAACACCATATATTTT; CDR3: CASSAVTLLSGNTIYF
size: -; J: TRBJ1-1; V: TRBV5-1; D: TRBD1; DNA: TGCGCCAGCAGCTTGGACGGGACAGGGGGAACTGAAGCTTTCTTT; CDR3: CASSLDGTGGTEAFF
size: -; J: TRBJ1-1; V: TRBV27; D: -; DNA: -; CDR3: CASSLVMGSNTEAFF
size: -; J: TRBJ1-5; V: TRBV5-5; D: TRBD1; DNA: TGTGCCAGCAGCTCACAGGGGAGACAGCCCCAGCATTTT; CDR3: CASSSQGRQPQHF
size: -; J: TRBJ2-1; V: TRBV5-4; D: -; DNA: TGTGCCAGCAGCTTGGGAGTTCGCGGCGGGAACAATGAGCAGTTCTTC; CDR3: CASSLGVRGGNNEQFF
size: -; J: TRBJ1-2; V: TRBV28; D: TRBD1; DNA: TGTGCCAGCAGTCCCGGGACAGGGCGAGGCGGCTACACCTTC; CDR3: CASSPGTGRGGYTF
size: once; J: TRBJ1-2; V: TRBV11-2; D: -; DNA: TGTGCCAGCAGCTTAGATCTTGGGGGCTATGGCTACACCTTC; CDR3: CASSLDLGGYGYTF
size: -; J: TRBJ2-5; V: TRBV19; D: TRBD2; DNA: TGTGCCAGTAGTATGGGGACTAGAGGGGAGACCCAGTACTTC; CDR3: CASSMGTRGETQYF
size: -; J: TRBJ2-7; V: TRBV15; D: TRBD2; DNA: TGTGCCACCAGCAGAGATCGTAGGACTAGCGGGAGTTGGGGACCTCCCTACGAGCAGTACTTC; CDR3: CATSRDRRTSGSWGPPYEQYF
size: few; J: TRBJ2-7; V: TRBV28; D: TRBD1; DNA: TGTGCCAGCAGTTCCCCCCTCTCCGGGACAGGGACCTACGAGCAGTACTTC; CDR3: CASSSPLSGTGTYEQYF
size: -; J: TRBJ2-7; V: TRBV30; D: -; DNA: TGTGCCTGGTCGGACCGGGACGAGCAGTACTTC; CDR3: CAWSDRDEQYF
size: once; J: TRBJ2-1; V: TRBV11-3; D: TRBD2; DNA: TGTGCCAGCAGCCTACTAGCGGGAGGTCGGGCTGGTGAGCAGTTCTTC; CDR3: CASSLLAGGRAGEQFF
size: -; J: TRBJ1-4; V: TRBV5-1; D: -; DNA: TGCGCCAGCAGCCTGACCGCAAGGGGAGAAAAACTGTTTTTT; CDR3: CASSLTARGEKLFF
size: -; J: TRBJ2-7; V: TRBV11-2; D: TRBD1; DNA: TGTGCCAGCAGACGACCCGGGACAGGGAGCTCCTACGAGCAGTACTTC; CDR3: CASRRPGTGSSYEQYF
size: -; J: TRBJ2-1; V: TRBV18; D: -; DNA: TGTGCCAGCTCACAACCGGGGTATGGCAATGAGCAGTTCTTC; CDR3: CASSQPGYGNEQFF
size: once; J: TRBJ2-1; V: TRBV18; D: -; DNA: TGTGCCAGCTCACCATTTCAGTCAGGGGAGCCTGAGCAGTTCTTC; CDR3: CASSPFQSGEPEQFF
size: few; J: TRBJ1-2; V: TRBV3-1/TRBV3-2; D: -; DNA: TGTGCCAGCAGCCCAAAGGACAGACCGCGGGGCTACACCTTC; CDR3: CASSPKDRPRGYTF
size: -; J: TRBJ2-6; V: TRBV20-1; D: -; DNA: TGCAGTGCTAGTCGGCGGGCTGGGGCCAACGTCCTGACTTTC; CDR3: CSASRRAGANVLTF
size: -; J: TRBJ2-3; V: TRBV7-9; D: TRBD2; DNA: TGTGCCAGCAATCCTAGCGGGAGTTATTCAGATACGCAGTATTTT; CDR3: CASNPSGSYSDTQYF
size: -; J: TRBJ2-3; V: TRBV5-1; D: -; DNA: TGCGCCAGCAGCTTCACGACGGATACGCAGTATTTT; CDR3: CASSFTTDTQYF
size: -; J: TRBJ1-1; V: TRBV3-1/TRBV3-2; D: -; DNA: TGTGCCAGCAGCCAAGATCGGGGGACTGAAGCTTTCTTT; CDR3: CASSQDRGTEAFF
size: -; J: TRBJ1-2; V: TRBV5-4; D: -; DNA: TGTGCCAGCAGCCTGCGGGGCTTTAACTATGGCTACACCTTC; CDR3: CASSLRGFNYGYTF
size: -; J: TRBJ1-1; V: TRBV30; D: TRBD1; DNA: TGTGCCTGGAGCCGACAGGGGGCGGGTGAAGCTTTCTTT; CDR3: CAWSRQGAGEAFF
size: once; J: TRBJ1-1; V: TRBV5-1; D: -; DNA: TGCGCCAGCAGCTATGGGAACACTGAAGCTTTCTTT; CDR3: CASSYGNTEAFF
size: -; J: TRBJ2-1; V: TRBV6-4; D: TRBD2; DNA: TGTGCCAGCAGTGACGGACTAGCAGCCTACAATGAGCAGTTCTTC; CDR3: CASSDGLAAYNEQFF
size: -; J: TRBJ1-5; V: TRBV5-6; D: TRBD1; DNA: TGTGCCAGCAGCAATGGAAACAGGGGTTCCCAGCCCCAGCATTTT; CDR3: CASSNGNRGSQPQHF
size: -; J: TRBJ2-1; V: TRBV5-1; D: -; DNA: TGCGCCAGCAGCCCCCCTAGTTCCTACAATGAGCAGTTCTTC; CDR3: CASSPPSSYNEQFF
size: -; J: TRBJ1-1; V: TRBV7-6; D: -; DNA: TGTGCCAGCAGCTTATCCCAGGGAACTGAAGCTTTCTTT; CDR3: CASSLSQGTEAFF
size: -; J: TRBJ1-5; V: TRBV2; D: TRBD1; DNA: TGTGCCAGCAGTCTGGGACAGGGGGTTCAGCCCCAGCATTTT; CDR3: CASSLGQGVQPQHF
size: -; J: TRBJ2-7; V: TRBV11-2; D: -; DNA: TGTGCCAGCAGCCAGGGGGGCCAGGGACCCTACGAGCAGTACTTC; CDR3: CASSQGGQGPYEQYF
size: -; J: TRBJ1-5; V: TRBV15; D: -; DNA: TGTGCCACCAGCAGTCAGATAGCTCAGCCCCAGCATTTT; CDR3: CATSSQIAQPQHF
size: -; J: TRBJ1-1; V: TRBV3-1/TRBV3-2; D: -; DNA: TGTGCCAGCAGCCAAGGAGGCACCGAAGCTTTCTTT; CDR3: CASSQGGTEAFF
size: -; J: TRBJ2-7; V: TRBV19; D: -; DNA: TGTGCCAGTAGGTTTACGGGGGTGTCCTACGAGCAGTACTTC; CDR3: CASRFTGVSYEQYF
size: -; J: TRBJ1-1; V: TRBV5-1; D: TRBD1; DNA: TGCGCCAGCAGCTTAGGGCAGGGGGGCGGTAACACTGAAGCTTTCTTT; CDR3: CASSLGQGGGNTEAFF
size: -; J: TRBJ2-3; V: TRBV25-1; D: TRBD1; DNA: TGTGCCAGCAGTGATCGGTTGGACCGGACAGGGAAGACAGATACGCAGTATTTT; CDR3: CASSDRLDRTGKTDTQYF
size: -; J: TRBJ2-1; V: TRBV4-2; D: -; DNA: TGTGCCAGCAGCCAAGAAACAGCCCACAATGAGCAGTTCTTC; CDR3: CASSQETAHNEQFF
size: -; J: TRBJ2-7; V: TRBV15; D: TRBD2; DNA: TGTGCCACCAGCAGAGAAGGGACTAGCGGTTACGAGCAGTACTTC; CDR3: CATSREGTSGYEQYF
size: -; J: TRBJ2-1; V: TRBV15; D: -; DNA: TGTGCCACCAGCAGAGTTTGGACAGGGGGGAGAAGCGGGAGGACCCACAATGAGCAGTTCTTC; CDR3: CATSRVWTGGRSGRTHNEQFF
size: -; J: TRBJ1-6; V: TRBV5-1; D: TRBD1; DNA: TGCGCCAGCAGCTTACAGGGGGCGTTGAATTCACCCCTCCACTTT; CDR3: CASSLQGALNSPLHF
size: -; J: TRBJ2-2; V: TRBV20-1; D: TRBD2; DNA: TGCAGTGCTAGTATCCCGACTAGCGGGAGAGGTTCCGGGGAGCTGTTTTTT; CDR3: CSASIPTSGRGSGELFF
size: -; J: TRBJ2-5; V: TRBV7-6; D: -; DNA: TGTGCCAGCAGCCCCCAAGAGACCCAGTACTTC; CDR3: CASSPQETQYF
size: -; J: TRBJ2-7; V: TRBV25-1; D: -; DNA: TGTGCCAGCAGTGACCCCCTCCCCGGCTACGAGCAGTACTTC; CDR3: CASSDPLPGYEQYF
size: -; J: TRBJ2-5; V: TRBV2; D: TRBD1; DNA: TGTGCCAGCAGTGCGGGGACAGGGCGTATAGAGACCCAGTACTTC; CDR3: CASSAGTGRIETQYF
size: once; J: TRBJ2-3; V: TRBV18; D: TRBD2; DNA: TGTGCCAGCTCAAAGGGGACTAGCGGGACAACCACAGATACGCAGTATTTT; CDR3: CASSKGTSGTTTDTQYF
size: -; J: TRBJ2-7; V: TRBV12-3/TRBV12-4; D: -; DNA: TGTGCCAGCAGTTTACAGGACTCCTACGAGCAGTACTTC; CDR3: CASSLQDSYEQYF
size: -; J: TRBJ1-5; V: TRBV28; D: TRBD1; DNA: TGTGCCAGCAGTTTAGGGACAGGACAGGGTAGCAATCAGCCCCAGCATTTT; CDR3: CASSLGTGQGSNQPQHF
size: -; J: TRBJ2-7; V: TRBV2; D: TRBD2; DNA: TGTGCCAGCACCAGCCAGGAGCTAGCGGGAGTCGCGCAGTACTTC; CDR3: CASTSQELAGVAQYF
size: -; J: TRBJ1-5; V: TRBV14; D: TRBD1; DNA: TGTGCCAGCATCCCAGGGGGACAGGGGATAGGGCAGCCCCAGCATTTT; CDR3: CASIPGGQGIGQPQHF
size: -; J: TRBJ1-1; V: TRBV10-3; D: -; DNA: TGTGCAGCCCGGGGGTCCCTGGACACTGAAGCTTTCTTT; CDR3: CAARGSLDTEAFF
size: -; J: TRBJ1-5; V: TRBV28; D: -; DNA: TGTGCCAGCAGTCCTGGATGGGGCAATCAGCCCCAGCATTTT; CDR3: CASSPGWGNQPQHF
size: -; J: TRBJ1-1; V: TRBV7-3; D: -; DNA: TGTGCCAGCAGCGCACAGGTGAACACTGAAGCTTTCTTT; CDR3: CASSAQVNTEAFF